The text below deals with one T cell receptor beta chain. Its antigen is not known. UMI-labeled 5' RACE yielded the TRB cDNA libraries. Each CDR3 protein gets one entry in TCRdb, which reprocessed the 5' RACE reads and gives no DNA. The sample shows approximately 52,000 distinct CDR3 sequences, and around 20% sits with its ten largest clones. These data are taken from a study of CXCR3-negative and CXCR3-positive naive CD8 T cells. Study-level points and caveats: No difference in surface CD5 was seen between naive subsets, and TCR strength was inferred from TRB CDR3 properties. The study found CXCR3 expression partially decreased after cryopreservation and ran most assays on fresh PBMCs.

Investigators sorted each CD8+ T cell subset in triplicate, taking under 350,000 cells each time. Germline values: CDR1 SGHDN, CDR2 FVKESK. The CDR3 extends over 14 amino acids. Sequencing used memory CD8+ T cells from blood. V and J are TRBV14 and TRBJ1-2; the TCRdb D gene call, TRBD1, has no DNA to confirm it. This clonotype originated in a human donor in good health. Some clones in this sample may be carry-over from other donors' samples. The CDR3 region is CASSLTGVNYGYTF.